Shown below are 8 T cell receptor beta chains from a single sample sequenced in a study of Graves' ophthalmopathy and Graves' hyperthyroidism. RNA served as the template for amplifying TCR beta CDR3 regions. First-round RT-PCR with HTBI primers preceded a second-round multiplex PCR. TCRdb analysed the multiplex PCR reads with MiXCR anew, one entry per CDR3 protein. The table lists about 240,000 distinct CDR3 sequences, around 50% of them singletons, with around 43% in the top ten. Source material: peripheral blood. These TCRs come from an adult man with Graves' ophthalmopathy.

The rearrangement links TRBV20-1 to TRBJ1-2; 7 nucleotides align to TRBD1. Germline V gene data show CDR1 as DFQATT and CDR2 as SNEGSKA (reference sequence). With 6 bases clipped from V and 5 bases from J, the junction kept 9 bases outside the gene matches. The CDR3 covers 13 residues. CDR3: CSASPQGGYGYTF. The CDR3 DNA follows: TGCAGTGCAAGCCCCCAGGGGGGATATGGCTACACCTTC.

The chain uses TRBV5-1 and TRBJ2-7, with 7 bases fitting TRBD1. Germline V gene sequence: CDR1 SGHRS, CDR2 YFSETQ. The V gene end was trimmed by 1 base and the J gene end by 6 bases; junction bases not matched to a gene: 13. The CDR3 is 16 residues long. The CDR3 is CASSLFSTGQLSEQYF. The CDR3 DNA is TGCGCCAGCAGCTTGTTTTCCACGGGACAGTTGTCCGAGCAGTACTTC.

The chain is built from TRBV6-5 and TRBJ2-7; D possibly uses TRBD1 or TRBD2 (5 bases each). V was trimmed by 6 bases and J by 6 bases, leaving 15 bases between them. This CDR3 has 13 residues. Germline lookup yields CDR1 MNHEY and CDR2 SVGAGI. CDR3 sequence (DNA): TGTGCCAGCAGCCAACCGGGACGGGGCGAGCAGTACTTC. Amino acids: CASSQPGRGEQYF.

The chain joins TRBV6-1 to TRBJ2-5, with TRBD2 matching 9 bases. V lost 8 bases and J lost 5; bases outside the gene matches: 12. The CDR3 covers 15 residues. Germline lookup yields CDR1 MNHNS and CDR2 SASEGT. The CDR3 DNA is TGTGCCAGCTGGGCTAGCGGGGTCCCAGGGGAGACCCAGTACTTC. Amino acid sequence: CASWASGVPGETQYF.

This clonotype came up once. This rearrangement joins TRBV24-1 to TRBJ1-2, with a possible D match to TRBD1 (5 bases). This CDR3 spans 15 amino acids. The germline CDR1 and CDR2 sequences are KGHDR and SFDVKD. V lost 5 bases and J 8 bases, leaving 20 bases between the germline ends. The CDR3 sequence: CATSARDRAGSGYTF. DNA of the CDR3: TGTGCCACCAGTGCTAGAGATCGCGCAGGGAGCGGCTACACCTTC.

The chain carries TRBV7-9 and TRBJ1-3; TRBD1 might be the D (5 bases). The V end lost 8 bases, the J end lost 0 bases, and 14 bases lay between the germline ends. Per the germline V gene, CDR1 is SEHNR and CDR2 is FQNEAQ (reference sequence). This CDR3 has 15 amino acids. The CDR3 spells CASQHVGTSGNTIYF. The CDR3 DNA sequence: TGTGCCAGCCAACACGTAGGGACCTCTGGAAACACCATATATTTT.

V gene TRBV10-3 combines with J gene TRBJ2-5, with 11 bases aligning to TRBD1. Germline trimming cut 10 bases from V and 4 bases from J; bases unmatched to any gene: 11. CDR1 is ENHRY and CDR2 is SYGVKD in the germline V gene. The CDR3 loop spans 15 amino acids. CDR3 DNA: TGTGCCAGCAGCTGGAAGGGACAGGGGGGAGAGACCCAGTACTTC. This translates into CASSWKGQGGETQYF.

The V and J genes are TRBV7-9 and TRBJ2-5; D is possibly TRBD2 (6 bases). Trimming removed 2 bases from V and 2 bases from J, with 6 bases in between. This CDR3 spans 13 amino acids. Per germline, CDR1 SEHNR and CDR2 FQNEAQ (reference sequence). CDR3 sequence (DNA): TGTGCCAGCAGCTTACGGGAGCAAGAGACCCAGTACTTC. It is translated as CASSLREQETQYF. Looking up the rest from reference TRBV7-9 and TRBJ2-5 gives the full variable domain: DTGVSQNPRHKITKRGQNVTFRCDPISEHNRLYWYRQTLGQGPEFLTYFQNEAQLEKSRLLSDRFSAERPKGSFSTLEIQRTEQGDSAMYLCASSLREQETQYFGPGTRLLVL.